This T cell receptor (beta chain) was captured by sequencing in a study of CD8 T cells in ankylosing spondylitis (dated 2017 in TCRdb). Background for the entire study: T cell receptor beta repertoires were profiled in healthy donors and ankylosing spondylitis patients so that disease-linked TCR variants could be found. Peripheral blood was sampled, and synovial fluid was also collected from ankylosing spondylitis patients. The full study cohort was made up of about two dozen ankylosing spondylitis patients and 108 healthy donors. What the authors observed across the whole study: The disease-linked clones had a CD8+ phenotype and were found at relatively low frequencies in peripheral blood. Some TCR beta motif variants had previously been reported in synovial fluid and blood of reactive arthritis patients, which suggested common disease-initiation mechanisms. A TCR beta motif made up of several highly homologous amino acid variants appeared to be characteristic of blood from ankylosing spondylitis patients. The disease-linked clones were reported to be significantly enriched in matched synovial fluid samples from ankylosing spondylitis patients.

In this sample, this clonotype turned up a few times. What this receptor recognizes is not known. Per-base quality was not reported, and no clone a single base away is much larger than it. The run used an Illumina MiSeq. TCR beta libraries were prepared by quantitative 5'-RACE with molecular barcodes. The original methods were these. A new computational method, built on a probabilistic model of VDJ rearrangement, was used to identify disease-linked TCR variants. TCRdb's own reprocessing of the public reads used fastp at Q25 and MiXCR and kept productive beta chains. Identical CDR3 protein sequences are pooled into one entry, listed with their most common genes and DNA. Clone size and V and J calls follow TCRdb, not the original study. The sample table records approximately 35,000 distinct CDR3 sequences; approximately 15% of these occur just once. The ten largest clones capture less than 40% of the sample.

CDR1 and CDR2 are drawn from the germline V gene (reference sequence): MNHNY, SVGAGI. Its CDR3 holds 12 amino acids, cysteine through phenylalanine. The CDR3 DNA has 36 bases and is translated from base 1. Cut back by 8 bases and 6 bases, the V and J ends lie 11 bases apart. Rearrangement joined TRBV6-6 to TRBJ2-1, and TRBD2 may be the D gene, going by 6 matching bases. This TCR was recovered from a male donor with ankylosing spondylitis or in good health (not recorded which). Sequencing was performed on blood. The DNA sequence is given as TGTGCCAGCCAAACCGGGGGCAATGAGCAGTTCTTC. The translation is CASQTGGNEQFF.